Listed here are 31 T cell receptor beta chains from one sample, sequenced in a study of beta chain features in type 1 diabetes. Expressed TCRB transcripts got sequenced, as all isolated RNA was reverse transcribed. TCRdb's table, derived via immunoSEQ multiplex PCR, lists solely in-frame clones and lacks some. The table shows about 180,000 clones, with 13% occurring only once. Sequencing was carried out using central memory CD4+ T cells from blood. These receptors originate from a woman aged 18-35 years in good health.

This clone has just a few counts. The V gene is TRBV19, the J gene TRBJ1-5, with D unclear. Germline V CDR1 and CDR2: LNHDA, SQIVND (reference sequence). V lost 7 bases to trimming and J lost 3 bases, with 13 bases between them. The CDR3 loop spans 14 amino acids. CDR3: CASKFREVNQPQHF. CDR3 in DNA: TGTGCCAGTAAATTTCGGGAGGTCAATCAGCCCCAGCATTTT.

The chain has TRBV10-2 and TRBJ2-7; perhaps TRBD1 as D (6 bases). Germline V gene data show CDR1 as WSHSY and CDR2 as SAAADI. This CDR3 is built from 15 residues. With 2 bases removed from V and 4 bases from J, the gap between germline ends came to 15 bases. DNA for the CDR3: TGCGCCAGCAGTGAGCGATGGACAGATCAGTACGAGCAGTACTTC. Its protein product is CASSERWTDQYEQYF.

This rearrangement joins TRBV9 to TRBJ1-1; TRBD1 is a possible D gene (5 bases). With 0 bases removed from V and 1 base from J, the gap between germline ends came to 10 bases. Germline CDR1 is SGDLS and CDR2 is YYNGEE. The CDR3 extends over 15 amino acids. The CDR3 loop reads CASSVVGGENTEAFF. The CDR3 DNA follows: TGTGCCAGCAGCGTAGTCGGAGGGGAGAACACTGAAGCTTTCTTT. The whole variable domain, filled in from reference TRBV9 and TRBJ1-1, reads DSGVTQTPKHLITATGQRVTLRCSPRSGDLSVYWYQQSLDQGLQFLIQYYNGEERAKGNILERFSAQQFPDLHSELNLSSLELGDSALYFCASSVVGGENTEAFFGQGTRLTVV.

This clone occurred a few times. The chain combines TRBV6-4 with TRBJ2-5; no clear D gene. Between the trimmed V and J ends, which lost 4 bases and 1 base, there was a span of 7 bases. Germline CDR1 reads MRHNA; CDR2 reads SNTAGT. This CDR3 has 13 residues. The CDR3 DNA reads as TGTGCCAGCAGTGCCCTCCCCCAAGAGACCCAGTACTTC. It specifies CASSALPQETQYF.

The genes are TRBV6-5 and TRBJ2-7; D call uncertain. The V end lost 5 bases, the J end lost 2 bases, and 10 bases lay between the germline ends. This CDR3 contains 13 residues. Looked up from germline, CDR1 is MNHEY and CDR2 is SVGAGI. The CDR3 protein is CASSVVPAYEQYF. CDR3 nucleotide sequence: TGTGCCAGCAGTGTCGTTCCGGCCTACGAGCAGTACTTC.

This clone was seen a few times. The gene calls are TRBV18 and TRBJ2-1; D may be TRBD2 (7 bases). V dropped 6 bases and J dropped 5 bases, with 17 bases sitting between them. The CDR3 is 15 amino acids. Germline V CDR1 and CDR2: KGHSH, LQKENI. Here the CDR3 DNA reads TGTGCCAGCTCCATTCTCCAGGGGAGGGACAATGAGCAGTTCTTC. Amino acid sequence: CASSILQGRDNEQFF.

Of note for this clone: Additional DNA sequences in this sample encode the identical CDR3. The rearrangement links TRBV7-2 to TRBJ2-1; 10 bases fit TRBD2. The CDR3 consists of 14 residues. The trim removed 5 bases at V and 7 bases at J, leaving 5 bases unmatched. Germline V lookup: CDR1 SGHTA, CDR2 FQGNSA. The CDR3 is CASSPRTSGNEQFF. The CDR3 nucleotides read TGTGCCAGCAGCCCGCGGACTAGCGGAAATGAGCAGTTCTTC.

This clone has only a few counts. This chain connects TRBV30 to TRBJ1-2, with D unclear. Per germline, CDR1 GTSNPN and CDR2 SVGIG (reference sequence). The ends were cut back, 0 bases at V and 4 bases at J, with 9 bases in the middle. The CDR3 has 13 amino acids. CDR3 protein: CAWSVEASYGYTF. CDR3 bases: TGTGCCTGGAGTGTAGAGGCCAGCTATGGCTACACCTTC.

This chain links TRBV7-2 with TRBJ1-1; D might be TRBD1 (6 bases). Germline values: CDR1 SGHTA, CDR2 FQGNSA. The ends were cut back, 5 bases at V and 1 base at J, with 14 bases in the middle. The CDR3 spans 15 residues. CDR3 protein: CASSPRTAQNTEAFF. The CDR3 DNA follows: TGTGCCAGCAGCCCAAGGACAGCCCAGAACACTGAAGCTTTCTTT.

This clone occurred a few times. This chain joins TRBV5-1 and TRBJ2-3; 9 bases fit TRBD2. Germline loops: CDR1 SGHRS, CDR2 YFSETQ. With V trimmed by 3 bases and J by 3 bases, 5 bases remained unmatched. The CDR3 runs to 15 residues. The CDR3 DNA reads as TGCGCCAGCAGCTCAGGACTAGCGTGGACAGATACGCAGTATTTT. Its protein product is CASSSGLAWTDTQYF.

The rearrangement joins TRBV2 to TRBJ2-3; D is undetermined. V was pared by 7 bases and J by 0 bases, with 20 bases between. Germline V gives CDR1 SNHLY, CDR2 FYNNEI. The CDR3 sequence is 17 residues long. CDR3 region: CASIKSSRLASTDTQYF. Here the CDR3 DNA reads TGTGCCAGCATCAAGAGCTCGCGGTTAGCTAGCACAGATACGCAGTATTTT.

In nucleotides, the CDR3 is TGTGCCAGCAGTCAAACCAGGGGATACTACAATGAGCAGTTCTTC. Protein: CASSQTRGYYNEQFF. This chain joins TRBV7-2 and TRBJ2-1; possibly TRBD1 for D (6 bases). The V gene's germline CDR1 is SGHTA and CDR2 FQGNSA. The CDR3 sequence is 15 residues long. Trimming cost V 6 bases and J 3 bases, with 15 bases left between them.

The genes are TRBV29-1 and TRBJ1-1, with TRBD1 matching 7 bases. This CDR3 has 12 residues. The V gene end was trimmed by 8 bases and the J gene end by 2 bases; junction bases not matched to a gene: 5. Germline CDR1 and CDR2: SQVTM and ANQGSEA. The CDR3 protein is CSTRQGNTEAFF. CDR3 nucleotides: TGCAGCACCAGACAGGGTAACACTGAAGCTTTCTTT.

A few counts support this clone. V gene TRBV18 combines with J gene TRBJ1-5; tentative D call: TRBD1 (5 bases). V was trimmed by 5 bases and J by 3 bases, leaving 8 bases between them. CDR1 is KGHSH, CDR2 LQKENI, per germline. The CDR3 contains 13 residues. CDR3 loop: CASSGGFNQPQHF. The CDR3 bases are TGTGCCAGCTCAGGGGGGTTCAATCAGCCCCAGCATTTT. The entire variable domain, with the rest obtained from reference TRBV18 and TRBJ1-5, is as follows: NAGVMQNPRHLVRRRGQEARLRCSPMKGHSHVYWYRQLPEEGLKFMVYLQKENIIDESGMPKERFSAEFPKEGPSILRIQQVVRGDSAAYFCASSGGFNQPQHFGDGTRLSIL.

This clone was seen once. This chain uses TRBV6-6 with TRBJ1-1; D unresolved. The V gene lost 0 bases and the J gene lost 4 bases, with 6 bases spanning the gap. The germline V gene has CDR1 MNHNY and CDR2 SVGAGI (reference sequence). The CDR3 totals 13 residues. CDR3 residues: CASSYSRSTEAFF. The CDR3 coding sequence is TGTGCCAGCAGTTACTCTAGATCCACTGAAGCTTTCTTT.

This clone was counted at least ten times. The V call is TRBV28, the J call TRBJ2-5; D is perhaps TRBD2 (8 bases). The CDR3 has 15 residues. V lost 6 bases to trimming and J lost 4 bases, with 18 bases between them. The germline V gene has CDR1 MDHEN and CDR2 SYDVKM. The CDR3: CASRTGASGRETQYF. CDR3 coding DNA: TGTGCCAGCAGAACAGGGGCGAGCGGGAGAGAGACCCAGTACTTC. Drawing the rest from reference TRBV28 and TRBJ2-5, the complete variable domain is DVKVTQSSRYLVKRTGEKVFLECVQDMDHENMFWYRQDPGLGLRLIYFSYDVKMKEKGDIPEGYSVSREKKERFSLILESASTNQTSMYLCASRTGASGRETQYFGPGTRLLVL.

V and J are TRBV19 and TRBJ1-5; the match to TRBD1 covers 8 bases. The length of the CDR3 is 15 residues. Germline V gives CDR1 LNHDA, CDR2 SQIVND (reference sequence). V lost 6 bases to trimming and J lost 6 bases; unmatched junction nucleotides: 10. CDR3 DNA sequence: TGTGCCAGTAGACCCGGTGACAGGGGAGTTCAGCCCCAGCATTTT. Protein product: CASRPGDRGVQPQHF.

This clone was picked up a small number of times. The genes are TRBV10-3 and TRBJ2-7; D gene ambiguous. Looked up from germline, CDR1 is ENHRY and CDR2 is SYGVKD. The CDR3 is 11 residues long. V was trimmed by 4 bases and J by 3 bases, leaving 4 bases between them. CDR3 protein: CAISANYEQYF. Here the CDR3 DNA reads TGTGCCATCAGTGCCAACTACGAGCAGTACTTC.

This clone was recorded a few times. In nucleotides, the CDR3 is TGCAGCGTTATGGGGGGGCCGGTGTCGCCTCAAGAGACCCAGTACTTC. This encodes CSVMGGPVSPQETQYF. The chain joins TRBV29-1 to TRBJ2-5; D is possibly TRBD2 (7 bases). Germline V gene sequence: CDR1 SQVTM, CDR2 ANQGSEA. V lost 5 bases, J lost 2 bases, and 21 bases lay in between. The CDR3 is 16 amino acids.

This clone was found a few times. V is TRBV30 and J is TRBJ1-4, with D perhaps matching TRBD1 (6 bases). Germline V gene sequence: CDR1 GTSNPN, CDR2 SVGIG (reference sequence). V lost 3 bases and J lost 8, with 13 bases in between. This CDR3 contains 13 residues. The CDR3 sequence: CAWRTGPWEKLFF. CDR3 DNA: TGTGCCTGGAGGACAGGCCCTTGGGAAAAACTGTTTTTT. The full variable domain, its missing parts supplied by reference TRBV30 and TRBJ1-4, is SQTIHQWPATLVQPVGSPLSLECTVEGTSNPNLYWYRQAAGRGLQLLFYSVGIGQISSEVPQNLSASRPQDRQFILSSKKLLLSDSGFYLCAWRTGPWEKLFFGSGTQLSVL.

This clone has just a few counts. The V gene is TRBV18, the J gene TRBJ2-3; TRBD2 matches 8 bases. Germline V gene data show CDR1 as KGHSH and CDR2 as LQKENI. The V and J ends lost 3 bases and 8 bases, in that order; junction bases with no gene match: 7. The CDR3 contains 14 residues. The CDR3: CASSPPGLVGTQYF. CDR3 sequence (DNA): TGTGCCAGCTCACCGCCGGGACTAGTGGGTACGCAGTATTTT.

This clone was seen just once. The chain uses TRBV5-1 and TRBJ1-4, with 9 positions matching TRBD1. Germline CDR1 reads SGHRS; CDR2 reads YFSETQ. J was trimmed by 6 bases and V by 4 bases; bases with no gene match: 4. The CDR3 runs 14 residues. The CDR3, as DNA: TGCGCCAGCAGCCCCGGGGACAGGGATGAAAAACTGTTTTTT. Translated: CASSPGDRDEKLFF.

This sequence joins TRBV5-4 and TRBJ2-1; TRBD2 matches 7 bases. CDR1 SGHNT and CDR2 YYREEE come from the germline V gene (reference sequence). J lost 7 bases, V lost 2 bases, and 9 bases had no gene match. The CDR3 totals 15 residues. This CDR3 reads CASSFDLRELNEQFF. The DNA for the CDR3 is TGTGCCAGCAGCTTTGATTTGCGGGAGTTGAATGAGCAGTTCTTC.

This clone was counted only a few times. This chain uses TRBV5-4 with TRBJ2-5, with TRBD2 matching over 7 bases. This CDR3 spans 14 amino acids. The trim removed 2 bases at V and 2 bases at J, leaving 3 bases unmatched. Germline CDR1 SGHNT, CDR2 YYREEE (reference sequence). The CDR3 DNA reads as TGTGCCAGCAGCTTCGACGGGAGGCAAGAGACCCAGTACTTC. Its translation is CASSFDGRQETQYF. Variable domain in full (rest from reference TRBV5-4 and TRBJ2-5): ETGVTQSPTHLIKTRGQQVTLRCSSQSGHNTVSWYQQALGQGPQFIFQYYREEENGRGNFPPRFSGLQFPNYSSELNVNALELDDSALYLCASSFDGRQETQYFGPGTRLLVL.

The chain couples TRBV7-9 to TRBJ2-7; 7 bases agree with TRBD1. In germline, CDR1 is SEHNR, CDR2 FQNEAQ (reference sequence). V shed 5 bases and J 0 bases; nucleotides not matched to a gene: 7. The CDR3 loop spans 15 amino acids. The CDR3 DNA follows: TGTGCCAGCAGCACCTCCGGGACAGCCTCCTACGAGCAGTACTTC. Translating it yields CASSTSGTASYEQYF.

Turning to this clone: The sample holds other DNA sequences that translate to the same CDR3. The chain's CDR3 is CSVGAGSNQPQHF. DNA of the CDR3: TGCAGCGTTGGGGCTGGGAGTAATCAGCCCCAGCATTTT. The chain links TRBV29-1 to TRBJ1-5; the D is unclear. The length of the CDR3 is 13 residues. V lost 4 bases and J 4 bases, leaving 11 bases between the germline ends. Germline CDR1 is SQVTM and CDR2 is ANQGSEA.

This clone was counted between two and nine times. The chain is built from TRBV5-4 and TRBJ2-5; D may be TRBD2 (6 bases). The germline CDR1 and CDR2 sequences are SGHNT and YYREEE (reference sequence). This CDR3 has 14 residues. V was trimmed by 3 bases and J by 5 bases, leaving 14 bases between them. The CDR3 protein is CASSWQGGRETQYF. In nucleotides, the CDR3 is TGTGCCAGCAGCTGGCAGGGAGGTCGGGAGACCCAGTACTTC.

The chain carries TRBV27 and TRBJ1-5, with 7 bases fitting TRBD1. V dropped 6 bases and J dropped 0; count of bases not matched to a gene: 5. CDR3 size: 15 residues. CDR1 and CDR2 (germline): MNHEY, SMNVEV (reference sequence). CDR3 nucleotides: TGTGCCAGCAGAGACAGGGCATATAGCAATCAGCCCCAGCATTTT. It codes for CASRDRAYSNQPQHF.

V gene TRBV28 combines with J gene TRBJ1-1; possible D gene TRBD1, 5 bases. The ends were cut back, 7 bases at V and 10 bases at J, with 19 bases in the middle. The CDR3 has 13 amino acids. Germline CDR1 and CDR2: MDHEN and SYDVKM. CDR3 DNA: TGTGCCAGCACCCCAGCGGGGGAAGCTGGAGCTTTCTTT. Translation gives CASTPAGEAGAFF.

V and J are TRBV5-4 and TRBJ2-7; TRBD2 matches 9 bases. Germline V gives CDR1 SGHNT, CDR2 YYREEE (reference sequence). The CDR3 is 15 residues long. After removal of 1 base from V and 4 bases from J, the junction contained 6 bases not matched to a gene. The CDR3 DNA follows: TGTGCCAGCAGCTTGAGGCTAGCGGGACGGTACGAGCAGTACTTC. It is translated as CASSLRLAGRYEQYF.

Written as DNA, the CDR3 is TGTGCCAGCTCAACTGGGACAGCCGACCTGTACGAGCAGTACTTC. Translated: CASSTGTADLYEQYF. The V and J genes are TRBV18 and TRBJ2-7; 7 bases align to TRBD1. The CDR3 length is 15 residues. J was trimmed by 4 bases and V by 5 bases; bases with no gene match: 11. Per germline, CDR1 KGHSH and CDR2 LQKENI.